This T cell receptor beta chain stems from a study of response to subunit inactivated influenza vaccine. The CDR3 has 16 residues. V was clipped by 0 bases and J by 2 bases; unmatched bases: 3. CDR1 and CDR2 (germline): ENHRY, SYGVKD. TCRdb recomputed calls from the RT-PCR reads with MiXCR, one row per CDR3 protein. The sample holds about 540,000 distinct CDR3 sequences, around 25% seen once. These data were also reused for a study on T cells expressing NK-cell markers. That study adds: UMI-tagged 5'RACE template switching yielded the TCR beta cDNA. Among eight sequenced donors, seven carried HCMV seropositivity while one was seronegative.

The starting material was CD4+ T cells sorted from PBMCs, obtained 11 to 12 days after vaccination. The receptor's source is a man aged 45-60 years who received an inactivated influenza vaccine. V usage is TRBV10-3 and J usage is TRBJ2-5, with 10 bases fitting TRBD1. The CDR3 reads CAISESWDRGQETQYF. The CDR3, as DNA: TGTGCCATCAGTGAGTCGTGGGACAGGGGACAAGAGACCCAGTACTTC.